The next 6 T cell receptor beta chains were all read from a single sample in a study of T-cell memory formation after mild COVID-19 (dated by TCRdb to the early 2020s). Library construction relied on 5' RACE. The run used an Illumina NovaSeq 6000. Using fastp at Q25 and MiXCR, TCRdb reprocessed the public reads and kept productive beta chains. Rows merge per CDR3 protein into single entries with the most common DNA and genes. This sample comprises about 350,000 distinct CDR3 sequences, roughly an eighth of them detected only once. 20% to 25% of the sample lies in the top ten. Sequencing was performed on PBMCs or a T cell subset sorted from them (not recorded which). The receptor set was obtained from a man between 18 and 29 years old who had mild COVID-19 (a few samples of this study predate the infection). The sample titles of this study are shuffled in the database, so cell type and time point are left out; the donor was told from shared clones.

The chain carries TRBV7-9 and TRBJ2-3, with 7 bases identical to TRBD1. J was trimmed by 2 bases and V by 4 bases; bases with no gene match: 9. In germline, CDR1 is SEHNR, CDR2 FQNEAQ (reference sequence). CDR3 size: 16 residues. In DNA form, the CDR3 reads TGTGCCAGCAGCTACCGAGACAGGGTCAACACAGATACGCAGTATTTT. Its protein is CASSYRDRVNTDTQYF.

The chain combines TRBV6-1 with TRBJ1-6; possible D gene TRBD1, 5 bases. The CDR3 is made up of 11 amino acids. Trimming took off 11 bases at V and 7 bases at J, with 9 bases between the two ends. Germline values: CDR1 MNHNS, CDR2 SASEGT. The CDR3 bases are TGTGCCGTCGGGACGAATTCACCCCTCCACTTT. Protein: CAVGTNSPLHF.

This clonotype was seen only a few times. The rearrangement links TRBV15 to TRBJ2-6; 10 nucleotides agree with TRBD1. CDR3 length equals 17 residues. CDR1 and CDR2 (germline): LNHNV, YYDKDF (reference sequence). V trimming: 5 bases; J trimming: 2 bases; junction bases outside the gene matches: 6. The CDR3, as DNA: TGTGCCACCAGCGGGGGACAGGGGATCCCTGGGGCCAACGTCCTGACTTTC. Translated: CATSGGQGIPGANVLTF.

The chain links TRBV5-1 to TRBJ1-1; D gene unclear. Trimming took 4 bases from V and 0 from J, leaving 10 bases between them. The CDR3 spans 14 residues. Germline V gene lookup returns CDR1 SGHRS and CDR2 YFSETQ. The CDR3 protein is CASSRQSMNTEAFF. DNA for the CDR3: TGCGCCAGCAGCCGCCAGTCCATGAACACTGAAGCTTTCTTT. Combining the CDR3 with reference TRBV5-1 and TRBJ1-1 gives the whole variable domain KAGVTQTPRYLIKTRGQQVTLSCSPISGHRSVSWYQQTPGQGLQFLFEYFSETQRNKGNFPGRFSGRQFSNSRSEMNVSTLELGDSALYLCASSRQSMNTEAFFGQGTRLTVV.

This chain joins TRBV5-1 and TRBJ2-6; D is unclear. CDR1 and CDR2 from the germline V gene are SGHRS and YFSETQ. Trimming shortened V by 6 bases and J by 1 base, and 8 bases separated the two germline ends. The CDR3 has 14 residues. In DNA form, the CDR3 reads TGCGCCAGCACCACCTCGTCTGGGGCCAACGTCCTGACTTTC. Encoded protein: CASTTSSGANVLTF.

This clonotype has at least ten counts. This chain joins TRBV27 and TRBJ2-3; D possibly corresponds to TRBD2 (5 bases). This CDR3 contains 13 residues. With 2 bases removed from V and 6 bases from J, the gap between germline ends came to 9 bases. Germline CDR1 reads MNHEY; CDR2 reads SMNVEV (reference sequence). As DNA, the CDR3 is TGTGCCAGCAGTTTAGGAGGTGAGGATACGCAGTATTTT. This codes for CASSLGGEDTQYF.